The 23 T cell receptor beta chains presented below share a single source sample, sequenced in a study of cytomegalovirus exposure and HLA in healthy donors. PCR employed 60 Vbeta and 13 Jbeta primers. Method: immunoSEQ multiplex PCR; TCRdb's copy keeps in-frame clones and lacks some. The sample includes 100,000 to 120,000 clones, 70% to 85% of them seen just once. Sequenced sample: PBMCs. The receptors stem from a middle-aged woman in good health and CMV-seropositive.

The chain employs TRBV5-1 and TRBJ1-4; 7 bases agree with TRBD1. The CDR3 contains 14 residues. V gave up 0 bases and J gave up 8 bases; unmatched junction bases: 4. The germline V gene encodes CDR1 SGHRS and CDR2 YFSETQ. The CDR3 loop reads CASSLDRGGEKLFF. For the CDR3, the DNA is TGCGCCAGCAGCTTGGACAGGGGCGGGGAAAAACTGTTTTTT.

The J gene is TRBJ1-2, the V gene TRBV7-3; 7 nucleotides line up with TRBD1. V was clipped by 8 bases and J by 4 bases; unmatched bases: 10. Germline CDR1 is SGHTA and CDR2 is FQGTGA. The CDR3 is 14 residues long. The CDR3, as DNA: TGTGCCAGCGACCGGACAGGCCCATCCTATGGCTACACCTTC. Amino acid sequence: CASDRTGPSYGYTF.

The chain employs TRBV10-3 and TRBJ2-2, with 9 bases aligning to TRBD2. Per the germline V gene, CDR1 is ENHRY and CDR2 is SYGVKD. V was pared by 9 bases and J by 2 bases, with 7 bases of the junction left unmatched. The CDR3 is 15 residues long. The CDR3 DNA reads as TGTGCCATGCAACCGGGACTAGCCAACACCGGGGAGCTGTTTTTT. Its protein is CAMQPGLANTGELFF.

The genes are TRBV6-1 and TRBJ1-3, with D possibly matching TRBD1 (5 bases). The CDR3 loop spans 16 amino acids. Trimming stripped 0 bases from V and 1 base from J, with 10 bases between. Looked up from germline, CDR1 is MNHNS and CDR2 is SASEGT. CDR3 DNA sequence: TGTGCCAGCAGTGAAGCCAGGGTTCCTTCTGGAAACACCATATATTTT. This gives the protein CASSEARVPSGNTIYF.

The chain combines TRBV6-5 with TRBJ1-2, with unresolved D. The V gene lost 2 bases and the J gene lost 4 bases, with 8 bases spanning the gap. Germline CDR1 MNHEY, CDR2 SVGAGI. This CDR3 region has 13 residues. The CDR3 DNA reads as TGTGCCAGCAGTTACACGGAGGTCTATGGCTACACCTTC. Its protein product is CASSYTEVYGYTF.

In its sample, this clone was seen once. The rearrangement links TRBV30 to TRBJ1-2; D gene ambiguous. V lost 1 base to trimming and J lost 8 bases, with 11 bases between them. This CDR3 comprises 12 residues. CDR1 GTSNPN and CDR2 SVGIG come from the germline V gene (reference sequence). CDR3 protein: CAWSGLMRGYTF. As DNA, the CDR3 is TGTGCCTGGAGTGGACTCATGAGGGGCTACACCTTC.

The J gene is TRBJ1-2, the V gene TRBV9, with TRBD1 matching 7 bases. With 3 bases clipped from V and 5 bases from J, the junction kept 10 bases outside the gene matches. The CDR3 length is 15 residues. CDR1 and CDR2 (germline): SGDLS, YYNGEE. The CDR3 reads CASSDRLGTVYGYTF. The DNA for the CDR3 is TGTGCCAGCAGCGACCGACTTGGGACAGTATATGGCTACACCTTC.

The chain joins TRBV27 to TRBJ2-7; D is possibly TRBD1 (5 bases). This CDR3 comprises 13 residues. V lost 0 bases and J 6 bases, leaving 9 bases between the germline ends. Germline CDR1 MNHEY, CDR2 SMNVEV (reference sequence). CDR3 DNA: TGTGCCAGCAGTTTATCGGGGCGGTTCGAGCAGTACTTC. Translating gives CASSLSGRFEQYF.

The J gene is TRBJ2-7, the V gene TRBV2; 10 bases line up with TRBD1. This CDR3 contains 14 residues. CDR1 and CDR2 from the germline V gene are SNHLY and FYNNEI. J lost 6 bases, V lost 7 bases, and 9 bases had no gene match. The CDR3, as DNA: TGTGCCAGCAATTTCGGGACAGGGGATCGCGAGCAGTACTTC. Translation: CASNFGTGDREQYF. The complete variable domain, with remaining parts taken from reference TRBV2 and TRBJ2-7, reads EPEVTQTPSHQVTQMGQEVILRCVPISNHLYFYWYRQILGQKVEFLVSFYNNEISEKSEIFDDQFSVERPDGSNFTLKIRSTKLEDSAMYFCASNFGTGDREQYFGPGTRLTVT.

The chain is built from TRBV4-1 and TRBJ2-2, with 7 bases matching TRBD1. The CDR3 consists of 13 residues. J was trimmed by 8 bases and V by 3 bases; bases with no gene match: 3. CDR1 and CDR2 (germline): MGHRA, YSYEKL. The DNA for the CDR3 is TGCGCCAGCAGCCACCTACAGGGGGGGGAGCTGTTTTTT. Translation: CASSHLQGGELFF.

In this sample, this clone turned up many times. This chain uses TRBV2 with TRBJ1-1; D unclear. Germline V gene data show CDR1 as SNHLY and CDR2 as FYNNEI. CDR3 length: 14 amino acids. The V end lost 3 bases, the J end lost 1 base, and 9 bases lay between the germline ends. Written as DNA, the CDR3 is TGTGCCAGCAGTGAGGAGGTGAGGAACACTGAAGCTTTCTTT. This gives the protein CASSEEVRNTEAFF.

The chain carries TRBV7-8 and TRBJ1-2; D not certain. CDR3 length equals 14 residues. V lost 1 base and J lost 1, with 7 bases in between. Germline V gene data show CDR1 as SGHVS and CDR2 as FQNEAQ. The DNA of the CDR3 is TGTGCCAGCAGCTTAGGGCGGATTAACTATGGCTACACCTTC. This sequence encodes CASSLGRINYGYTF.

Remarks on this clone: Other DNA sequences in the sample encode the same CDR3. The chain employs TRBV4-1 and TRBJ1-1; D is undetermined. This CDR3 spans 13 amino acids. The V end was cut by 3 bases, the J end by 0 bases, with 5 bases between. Germline CDR1 and CDR2: MGHRA and YSYEKL. The CDR3 region is CASSQTLNTEAFF. Here the CDR3 DNA reads TGCGCCAGCAGCCAGACATTGAACACTGAAGCTTTCTTT.

This clone was picked up a small number of times. CDR3: CASSLVQGADEQYF. The CDR3 DNA reads TGTGCCAGCAGCTTGGTACAGGGGGCGGACGAGCAGTACTTC. The gene calls are TRBV5-4 and TRBJ2-7; 9 bases align to TRBD1. The V segment lost 0 bases and the J segment 5 bases; nucleotides outside the gene matches: 3. From germline, CDR1 is SGHNT and CDR2 YYREEE (reference sequence). This CDR3 has 14 residues.

V is TRBV2 and J is TRBJ1-5; 7 nucleotides match TRBD1. V dropped 6 bases and J dropped 4; count of bases not matched to a gene: 6. The CDR3 runs to 14 residues. From germline, CDR1 is SNHLY and CDR2 FYNNEI. CDR3 loop: CASRRQGPNQPQHF. CDR3 DNA: TGTGCCAGCAGGAGACAGGGCCCTAATCAGCCCCAGCATTTT.

J is TRBJ2-7 and V is TRBV6-5; 9 nucleotides match TRBD1. CDR3 length equals 14 residues. Germline-derived CDR1 and CDR2 are MNHEY and SVGAGI. V gave up 2 bases and J gave up 3 bases; unmatched junction bases: 2. CDR3 loop: CASSYRTGDYEQYF. CDR3 DNA sequence: TGTGCCAGCAGTTACCGGACAGGGGACTACGAGCAGTACTTC.

V is TRBV10-3 and J is TRBJ1-3; D call uncertain. This CDR3 spans 15 amino acids. Trimming stripped 2 bases from V and 0 bases from J, with 8 bases between. Germline V gene data show CDR1 as ENHRY and CDR2 as SYGVKD. CDR3 sequence (DNA): TGTGCCATCAGTGAGGGGCAACTCTCTGGAAACACCATATATTTT. Translated, it gives CAISEGQLSGNTIYF.

V and J are TRBV5-1 and TRBJ1-1, with 10 bases that match TRBD1. Trimming took 3 bases from V and 3 from J; bases not matched to a gene: 5. Looked up from germline, CDR1 is SGHRS and CDR2 is YFSETQ. This CDR3 has 15 residues. The CDR3 nucleotides read TGCGCCAGCAGCTCCCCGGACAGGGGGGACACTGAAGCTTTCTTT. Its protein is CASSSPDRGDTEAFF.

The chain recombines TRBV29-1 with TRBJ2-5; D perhaps matches TRBD2 (7 bases). This CDR3 spans 13 amino acids. Between the trimmed V and J ends, which lost 8 bases and 3 bases, there was a span of 16 bases. The germline V gene has CDR1 SQVTM and CDR2 ANQGSEA. The CDR3 loop reads CSSLGGGKETQYF. Written as DNA, the CDR3 is TGCAGCTCCCTAGGGGGGGGGAAAGAGACCCAGTACTTC. Full variable domain (rest looked up from reference TRBV29-1 and TRBJ2-5): SAVISQKPSRDICQRGTSLTIQCQVDSQVTMMFWYRQQPGQSLTLIATANQGSEATYESGFVIDKFPISRPNLTFSTLTVSNMSPEDSSIYLCSSLGGGKETQYFGPGTRLLVL.

This sequence joins TRBV4-1 and TRBJ1-2, with D possibly TRBD1 on 6 matching bases. Germline CDR1 and CDR2: MGHRA and YSYEKL. This CDR3 has 15 residues. V was clipped by 0 bases and J by 2 bases, with 10 bases between them. CDR3 bases: TGCGCCAGCAGCCAAGATAGGGGGGGGAACTATGGCTACACCTTC. Amino acids: CASSQDRGGNYGYTF.

The genes are TRBV19 and TRBJ1-5; D call uncertain. CDR1 and CDR2 from the germline V gene are LNHDA and SQIVND (reference sequence). This CDR3 is 12 amino acids long. V was pared by 4 bases and J by 6 bases, with 7 bases between. CDR3 coding DNA: TGTGCCAGTAGTAGGCAGGCTCAGCCCCAGCATTTT. It codes for CASSRQAQPQHF.

CDR3 amino acids: CASIRDNNSPLHF. In DNA form, the CDR3 reads TGTGCCAGCATCCGGGACAATAATTCACCCCTCCACTTT. The gene calls are TRBV6-5 and TRBJ1-6; maybe TRBD1 (6 bases). The CDR3 is 13 amino acids. CDR1 and CDR2 from the germline V gene are MNHEY and SVGAGI. The V and J ends lost 7 bases and 5 bases respectively, with 9 bases between them.

CDR3: CASRENLRSGANVLTF. CDR3 DNA sequence: TGTGCCAGTCGGGAGAATCTACGCTCTGGGGCCAACGTCCTGACTTTC. The genes are TRBV19 and TRBJ2-6, with D perhaps TRBD2 (6 bases). V gave up 8 bases and J gave up 0 bases, with 14 bases separating them. The CDR3 covers 16 residues. Per the germline V gene, CDR1 is LNHDA and CDR2 is SQIVND (reference sequence).